The 15 T cell receptor beta chains below were found in one sample sequenced in a study of shared clonotypes between healthy human individuals. Clones were sequenced by immunoSEQ multiplex PCR, and TCRdb holds only the in-frame ones, with some missing. The table has some 2.1 million clones, just under 95% seen once; the top ten hold approximately 1.7%. CD45RO negativity and positive selection for CCR7 defined naive CD8 cells, a population that excluded terminally differentiated effector memory CD45RA+ cells. The sample comprised naive CD8+ T cells from PBMCs. Receptors were obtained from a man younger than 30 in good health. Some clones in this sample may be carry-over from other donors' samples.

This sequence joins TRBV7-9 and TRBJ2-7; possible D gene TRBD1, 5 bases. The CDR3 runs to 16 residues. Germline V gene sequence: CDR1 SEHNR, CDR2 FQNEAQ (reference sequence). Trimming cost V 7 bases and J 6 bases, with 25 bases left between them. As DNA, the CDR3 is TGTGCCAGCAACTCCGCGGCAGGGTCCCCCCCTGGCGAGCAGTACTTC. Translating it yields CASNSAAGSPPGEQYF.

The chain combines TRBV6-1 with TRBJ2-3; 7 bases are a match to TRBD2. The V gene end was trimmed by 4 bases and the J gene end by 2 bases; junction bases not matched to a gene: 6. The CDR3 has 15 residues. The germline V gene has CDR1 MNHNS and CDR2 SASEGT. The chain's CDR3 is CASSAWGTTTDTQYF. In DNA form, the CDR3 reads TGTGCCAGCAGTGCATGGGGGACTACCACAGATACGCAGTATTTT.

J is TRBJ2-7 and V is TRBV5-1, with D possibly called TRBD1 or TRBD2 (5 bases each). Germline-derived CDR1 and CDR2 are SGHRS and YFSETQ. There are 14 residues in the CDR3. Deletions cut 0 bases from V and 3 bases from J, with 10 bases between. This chain's CDR3 is CASSLEGRNYEQYF. The CDR3 DNA reads TGCGCCAGCAGCTTGGAGGGACGGAACTACGAGCAGTACTTC.

The chain combines TRBV7-9 with TRBJ2-7; D not certain. The germline V gene has CDR1 SEHNR and CDR2 FQNEAQ (reference sequence). This CDR3 region has 13 residues. V was trimmed by 4 bases and J by 3 bases, leaving 10 bases between them. The CDR3 DNA follows: TGTGCCAGCAGCTCCGGATATGTCTACGAGCAGTACTTC. This translates into CASSSGYVYEQYF.

This clone was detected only once. CDR3 in DNA: TGTGCCAGTAGTGGGGACTCTGGAAACACCATATATTTT. Protein: CASSGDSGNTIYF. The gene calls are TRBV19 and TRBJ1-3; no reliable D call. Trimming left V 5 bases short and J 0 bases short, with 5 bases between. The CDR3 runs 13 residues. Germline CDR1 and CDR2: LNHDA and SQIVND (reference sequence).

Comments on this clone: The sample contains more than one DNA sequence encoding this CDR3. J is TRBJ2-1 and V is TRBV29-1; the D is unclear. The CDR3 sequence is 11 residues long. The germline CDR1 and CDR2 sequences are SQVTM and ANQGSEA. Trimming left V 3 bases short and J 2 bases short, with 2 bases between. The CDR3 nucleotides read TGCAGCGTTGATACCTACAATGAGCAGTTCTTC. This translates into CSVDTYNEQFF.

About this clone itself: The same CDR3 can be traced to other DNA sequences in this sample. The J gene is TRBJ1-3, the V gene TRBV27; D is possibly TRBD1 (5 bases). The V and J ends lost 4 bases and 0 bases respectively, with 10 bases between them. The CDR3 is 15 amino acids. Germline V gene data show CDR1 as MNHEY and CDR2 as SMNVEV (reference sequence). CDR3 sequence reads: CASSSRGGSGNTIYF. The CDR3 region has the DNA TGTGCCAGCAGTTCCCGGGGGGGCTCTGGAAACACCATATATTTT.

The gene calls are TRBV27 and TRBJ2-7; unclear D gene. The germline V gene has CDR1 MNHEY and CDR2 SMNVEV (reference sequence). V lost 6 bases to trimming and J lost 3 bases, with 18 bases between them. This CDR3 region has 15 residues. CDR3 region: CASSPRATPNYEQYF. The DNA of the CDR3 is TGTGCCAGCAGCCCCCGGGCTACTCCAAACTACGAGCAGTACTTC.

The V call is TRBV19, the J call TRBJ2-2, with D hard to call. V lost 3 bases and J lost 6, with 11 bases in between. The CDR3 is 14 amino acids. CDR1 LNHDA and CDR2 SQIVND come from the germline V gene (reference sequence). The CDR3 region is CASSMDRAAGELFF. The CDR3 DNA is TGTGCCAGTAGTATGGATCGGGCGGCCGGGGAGCTGTTTTTT.

The chain uses TRBV28 and TRBJ2-7; D unclear. CDR3 length: 14 residues. V lost 6 bases and J 0 bases, leaving 12 bases between the germline ends. Germline loops: CDR1 MDHEN, CDR2 SYDVKM. As DNA, the CDR3 is TGTGCCAGCAGCATTCAGGCAGCCTCCTACGAGCAGTACTTC. Translating it yields CASSIQAASYEQYF.

The chain uses TRBV27 and TRBJ1-1; D perhaps matches TRBD1 (6 bases). Trimming left V 6 bases short and J 3 bases short, with 14 bases between. Germline-derived CDR1 and CDR2 are MNHEY and SMNVEV (reference sequence). The length of the CDR3 is 14 residues. The CDR3 loop is CASSPTKGDTEAFF. CDR3 nucleotides: TGTGCCAGCAGCCCAACTAAGGGGGACACTGAAGCTTTCTTT.

The V call is TRBV5-8, the J call TRBJ2-1, with 13 bases fitting TRBD2. Per germline, CDR1 SGHTS and CDR2 YDEGEE. V was clipped by 0 bases and J by 10 bases; unmatched bases: 4. The CDR3 contains 15 residues. CDR3 in DNA: TGTGCCAGCAGCTTGGAACTAGCGGGAGGGCGCGAGCAGTTCTTC. It codes for CASSLELAGGREQFF.

The chain carries TRBV9 and TRBJ2-5; D possibly corresponds to TRBD1 (6 bases). In germline, CDR1 is SGDLS, CDR2 YYNGEE. Trimming left V 4 bases short and J 7 bases short, with 17 bases between. The CDR3 is made up of 14 amino acids. The CDR3 nucleotides are TGTGCCAGCAGCTTGAACCGGGACACCCGGACCCAGTACTTC. Protein sequence: CASSLNRDTRTQYF.

On this clone itself: The same CDR3 can be traced to other DNA sequences in this sample. The chain is built from TRBV27 and TRBJ2-3; either TRBD1 or TRBD2 may supply D (6 bases each). Germline V CDR1 and CDR2: MNHEY, SMNVEV (reference sequence). The CDR3 length is 14 residues. Deletions cut 6 bases from V and 4 bases from J, with 14 bases between. CDR3 sequence: CASSLLGGADTQYF. In nucleotides, the CDR3 is TGTGCCAGCAGCCTATTGGGGGGCGCAGATACGCAGTATTTT.

V gene TRBV9 combines with J gene TRBJ1-5; tentative D call: TRBD1 (5 bases). Germline V gives CDR1 SGDLS, CDR2 YYNGEE. The CDR3 is 15 amino acids. V shed 3 bases and J shed 0 bases, with 10 bases lying between them. The CDR3 region is CASSAATGSNQPQHF. The CDR3 region has the DNA TGTGCCAGCAGCGCCGCAACAGGTAGCAATCAGCCCCAGCATTTT.